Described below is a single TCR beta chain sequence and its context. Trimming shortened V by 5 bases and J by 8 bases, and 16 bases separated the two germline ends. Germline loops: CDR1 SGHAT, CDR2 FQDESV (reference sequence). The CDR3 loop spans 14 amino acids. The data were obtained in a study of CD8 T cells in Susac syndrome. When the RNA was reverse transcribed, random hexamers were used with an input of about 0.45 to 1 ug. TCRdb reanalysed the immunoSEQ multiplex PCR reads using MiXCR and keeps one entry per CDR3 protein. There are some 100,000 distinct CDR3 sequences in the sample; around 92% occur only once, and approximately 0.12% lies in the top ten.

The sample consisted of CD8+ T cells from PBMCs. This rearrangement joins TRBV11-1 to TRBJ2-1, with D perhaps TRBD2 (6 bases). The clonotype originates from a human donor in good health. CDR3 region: CASSRGTLFDEQFF. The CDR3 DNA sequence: TGTGCCAGCAGCCGCGGGACTCTGTTTGATGAGCAGTTCTTC.